Following are 8 T cell receptor beta chains from one sample sequenced in a study of tumor-infiltrating lymphocytes in primary liver carcinoma (dated 2017 in TCRdb). Sequencing relied on an Illumina HiSeq 2500. TCRbeta-specific cDNA was reverse-transcribed from 500 ng total RNA using a constant-region primer and ProtoScript II reverse transcriptase. TCRbeta libraries were built with three nested multiplex PCR rounds, a slightly modified ARM-PCR procedure. The first two PCR rounds used multiplex TRBV1-TRBV30 forward primers with a Cbeta reverse primer, each for 10 cycles. The raw public data were reprocessed by TCRdb itself: fastp quality trimming at Q25, MiXCR clonotype calling, in-frame beta chains only. Rows merge per CDR3 protein into single entries with the most common DNA and genes. This sample has about 310,000 distinct CDR3 sequences in its table, and about 60% of those were observed once. The biggest ten clones account for 9% of the sample.

Blood RNA was extracted from unsorted whole blood using TRIzol reagent, and germline DNA was obtained with the DNeasy Blood & Tissue kit. Material for sequencing was peripheral blood. These receptors came from a man between 40 and 49 years old with primary liver carcinoma and hepatitis B virus infection.

The chain carries TRBV25-1 and TRBJ1-1; D call uncertain. Germline loops: CDR1 MGHDK, CDR2 SYGVNS. The V gene lost 6 bases and the J gene lost 10 bases, with 12 bases spanning the gap. The CDR3 runs 11 residues. For the CDR3, the DNA is TGTGCCAGCAGATTCGGGAGACGAGCTTTCTTT. It encodes CASRFGRRAFF.

The chain carries TRBV6-8 and TRBJ1-2; the D gene is possibly TRBD1 (5 bases). CDR1 MNHGY and CDR2 SAAAGT come from the germline V gene. This CDR3 is built from 16 residues. V was cut by 10 bases and J by 0 bases, with 21 bases left in between. The DNA for the CDR3 is TGTGCCATCCCAAAGTCCCGCGGGACCCCTAACTATGGCTACACCTTC. Protein product: CAIPKSRGTPNYGYTF.

This clonotype was recorded a few times. A much larger clone lies a single base off, so this may be a read error. J is TRBJ2-1 and V is TRBV6-2 or TRBV6-3, with TRBD1 identical over 10 bases. Germline values: CDR1 MNHEY, CDR2 SVGEGT. The CDR3 runs to 17 residues. With 6 bases clipped from V and 1 base from J, the junction kept 9 bases outside the gene matches. The CDR3: CASSARTGGQSYNEQFF. DNA of the CDR3: TGTGCCAGCAGCGCAAGGACAGGGGGACAATCCTACAATGAGCAGTTCTTC.

In the case of this clonotype: A junction boundary mismatches the germline segment, possibly from a read error. CDR3: CTSTTGGSNYDYTF. DNA of the CDR3: TGTACCAGCACCACAGGGGGCTCTAACTATGACTACACCTTC. The chain has TRBV6-5 and TRBJ1-2, with 9 bases fitting TRBD1. Germline CDR1 and CDR2: MNHEY and SVGAGI. This CDR3 is 14 amino acids long.

This clonotype came up many times. The chain uses TRBV11-2 and TRBJ2-7; D is uncertain. Germline assignment: CDR1 SGHAT and CDR2 FQNNGV. Trimming shortened V by 0 bases and J by 6 bases, and 12 bases separated the two germline ends. This CDR3 comprises 14 residues. CDR3 sequence reads: CASSLDHLVGEQYF. The CDR3 bases are TGTGCCAGCAGCTTAGATCACCTGGTTGGCGAGCAGTACTTC.

The chain is built from TRBV11-3 and TRBJ2-7; D possibly corresponds to TRBD1 (7 bases). CDR1 and CDR2 (germline): SGHNT, YENEEA. The CDR3 loop spans 14 amino acids. Trimming removed 7 bases from V and 3 bases from J, with 16 bases in between. Here the CDR3 reads CASNRGRGVYEQYF. DNA of the CDR3: TGTGCCAGCAACAGGGGCAGGGGGGTCTACGAGCAGTACTTC.

Concerning this clonotype itself: A clone one base away is much larger, so this may be a read error. The conserved closing phenylalanine or tryptophan is absent in this CDR3, likely reflecting a read error. This chain uses TRBV4-2 with TRBJ2-1; D is perhaps TRBD1 or TRBD2 (5 bases each). In germline, CDR1 is LGHNA, CDR2 YNFKEQ. V was clipped by 1 base and J by 4 bases, with 14 bases between them. This CDR3 spans 16 amino acids. This CDR3 reads CASSQANGDGYNEQFY. The CDR3 nucleotides read TGTGCCAGCAGCCAAGCCAACGGGGACGGATACAATGAGCAGTTCTAC.

As for this clonotype: This may be a read error: a much more frequent sequence differs by one nucleotide. The chain links TRBV12-3 or TRBV12-4 to TRBJ2-2, with 8 bases fitting TRBD1. The V segment lost 8 bases and the J segment 3 bases; nucleotides outside the gene matches: 14. This CDR3 contains 17 residues. The CDR3 loop is CASGSPSGGAYTGELFF. The CDR3 DNA reads as TGTGCCAGCGGTTCCCCCTCAGGGGGCGCTTACACCGGGGAGCTGTTTTTT.